This T cell receptor beta chain was profiled in a study of regulatory T cells in long-lasting Graves disease. Study outcomes and limitations: Peripheral blood alone, not thyroid tissue, underwent study.

PBMCs were the source of the RNA used for TCR sequencing. As regards this clonotype: The antigen remains unidentified.

The CDR3 runs to 16 residues. Germline V CDR1 and CDR2: MNHNY, SVGAGI (reference sequence). Unmatched junction bases numbered 9, after V lost 0 bases and J lost 5 bases. A single record per CDR3 protein comes from TCRdb applying MiXCR to the reads. Altogether roughly 1,200 distinct CDR3 sequences are present, roughly 56% being singletons, with the ten largest covering 13% to 15%. This TCR was sampled from a female donor with Graves disease. This chain uses TRBV6-6 with TRBJ2-7, with TRBD2 matching over 8 bases. Sequencing used peripheral blood mononuclear cells (PBMCs), obtained with antithyroid drug treatment, in newly diagnosed or persistent Graves disease (not recorded which). In nucleotides, the CDR3 is TGTGCCAGCAGTTACTCGAATTCGGGAGGGCCCAACGAGCAGTACTTC. Translating gives CASSYSNSGGPNEQYF.